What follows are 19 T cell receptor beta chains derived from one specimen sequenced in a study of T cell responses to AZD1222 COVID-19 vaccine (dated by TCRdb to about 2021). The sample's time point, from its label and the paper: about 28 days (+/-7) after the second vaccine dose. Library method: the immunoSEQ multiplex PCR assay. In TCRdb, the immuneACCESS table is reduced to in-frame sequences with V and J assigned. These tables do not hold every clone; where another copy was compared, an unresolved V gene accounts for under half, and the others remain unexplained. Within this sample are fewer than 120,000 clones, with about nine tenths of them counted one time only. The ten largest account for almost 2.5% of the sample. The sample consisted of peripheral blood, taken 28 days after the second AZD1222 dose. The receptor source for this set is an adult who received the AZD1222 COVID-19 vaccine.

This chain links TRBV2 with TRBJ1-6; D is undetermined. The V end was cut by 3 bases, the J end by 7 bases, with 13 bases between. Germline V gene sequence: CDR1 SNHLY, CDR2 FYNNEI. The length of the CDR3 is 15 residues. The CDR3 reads CASSDPGLGNSPLHF. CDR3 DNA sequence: TGTGCCAGCAGTGACCCCGGGCTTGGGAATTCACCCCTCCACTTT.

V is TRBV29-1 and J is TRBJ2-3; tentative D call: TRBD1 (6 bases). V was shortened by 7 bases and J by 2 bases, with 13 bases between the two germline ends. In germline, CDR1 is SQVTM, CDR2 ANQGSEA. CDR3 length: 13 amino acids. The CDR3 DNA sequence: TGCAGCGCTCCCACAGGGAACACAGATACGCAGTATTTT. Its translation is CSAPTGNTDTQYF.

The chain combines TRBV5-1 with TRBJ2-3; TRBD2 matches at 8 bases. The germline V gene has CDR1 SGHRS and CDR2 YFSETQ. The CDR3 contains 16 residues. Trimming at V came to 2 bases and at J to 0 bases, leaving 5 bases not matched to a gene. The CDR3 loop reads CASSLAGDPSTDTQYF. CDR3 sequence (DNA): TGCGCCAGCAGCTTAGCGGGGGACCCTAGCACAGATACGCAGTATTTT. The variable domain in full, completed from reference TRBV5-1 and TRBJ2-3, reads KAGVTQTPRYLIKTRGQQVTLSCSPISGHRSVSWYQQTPGQGLQFLFEYFSETQRNKGNFPGRFSGRQFSNSRSEMNVSTLELGDSALYLCASSLAGDPSTDTQYFGPGTRLTVL.

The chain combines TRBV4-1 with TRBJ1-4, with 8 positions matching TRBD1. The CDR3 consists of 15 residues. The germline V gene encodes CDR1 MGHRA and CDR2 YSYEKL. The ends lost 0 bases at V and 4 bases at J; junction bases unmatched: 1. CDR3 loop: CASSQEDRVNEKLFF. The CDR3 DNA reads TGCGCCAGCAGCCAAGAGGACAGGGTTAATGAAAAACTGTTTTTT.

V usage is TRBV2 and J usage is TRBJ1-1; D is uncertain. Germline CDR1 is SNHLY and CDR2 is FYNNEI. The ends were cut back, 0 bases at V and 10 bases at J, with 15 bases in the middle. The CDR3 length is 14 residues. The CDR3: CASSEALRRAGAFF. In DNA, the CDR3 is TGTGCCAGCAGTGAAGCGCTTCGGAGAGCGGGAGCTTTCTTT.

The CDR3 here is CASRRPGGDHSGNTIYF. The CDR3, as DNA: TGTGCCAGCAGACGACCGGGTGGGGATCACTCTGGAAACACCATATATTTT. This rearrangement joins TRBV7-2 to TRBJ1-3; D ambiguous. Germline-derived CDR1 and CDR2 are SGHTA and FQGNSA. The CDR3 extends over 17 amino acids. Trimming removed 6 bases from V and 0 bases from J, with 18 bases in between.

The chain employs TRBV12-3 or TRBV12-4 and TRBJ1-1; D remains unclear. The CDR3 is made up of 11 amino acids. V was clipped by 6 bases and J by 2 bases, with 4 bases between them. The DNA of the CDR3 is TGTGCCAGCAGGCGCAACACTGAAGCTTTCTTT. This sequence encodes CASRRNTEAFF.

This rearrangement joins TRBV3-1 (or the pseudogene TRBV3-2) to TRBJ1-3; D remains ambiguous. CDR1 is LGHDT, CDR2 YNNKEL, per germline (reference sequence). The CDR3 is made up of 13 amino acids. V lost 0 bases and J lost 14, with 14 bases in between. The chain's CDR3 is CASSQDKGRTLYF. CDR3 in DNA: TGTGCCAGCAGCCAAGATAAAGGCAGGACCTTATATTTT.

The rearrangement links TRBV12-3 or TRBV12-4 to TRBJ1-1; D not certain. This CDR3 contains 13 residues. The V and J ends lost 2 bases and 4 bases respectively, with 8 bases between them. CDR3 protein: CASSLRPGTEAFF. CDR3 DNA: TGTGCCAGCAGTTTACGGCCGGGCACTGAAGCTTTCTTT.

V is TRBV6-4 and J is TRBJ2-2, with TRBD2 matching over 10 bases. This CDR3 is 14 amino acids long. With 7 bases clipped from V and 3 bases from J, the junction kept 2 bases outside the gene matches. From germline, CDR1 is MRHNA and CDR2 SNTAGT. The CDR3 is CASTTSGDTGELFF. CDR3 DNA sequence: TGTGCCAGCACCACTAGCGGGGACACCGGGGAGCTGTTTTTT.

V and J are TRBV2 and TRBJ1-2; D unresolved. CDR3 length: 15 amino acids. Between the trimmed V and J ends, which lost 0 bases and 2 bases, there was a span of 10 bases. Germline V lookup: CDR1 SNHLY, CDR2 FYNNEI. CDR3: CASSEARTPNYGYTF. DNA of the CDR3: TGTGCCAGCAGTGAAGCTCGAACACCGAACTATGGCTACACCTTC.

Here the CDR3 reads CASSTGPLETQYF. CDR3 DNA sequence: TGTGCCAGCAGCACAGGGCCATTGGAGACCCAGTACTTC. The V and J genes are TRBV5-6 and TRBJ2-5; D possibly corresponds to TRBD1 (6 bases). Trimming took off 4 bases at V and 5 bases at J, with 12 bases between the two ends. The germline V gene has CDR1 SGHDT and CDR2 YYEEEE. The CDR3 sequence is 13 residues long.

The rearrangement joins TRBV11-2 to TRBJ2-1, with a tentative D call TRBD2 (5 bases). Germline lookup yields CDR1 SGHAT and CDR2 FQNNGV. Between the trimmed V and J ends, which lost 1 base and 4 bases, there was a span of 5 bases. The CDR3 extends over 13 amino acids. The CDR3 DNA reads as TGTGCCAGCAGCTTAGCGGGGTACAATGAGCAGTTCTTC. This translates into CASSLAGYNEQFF.

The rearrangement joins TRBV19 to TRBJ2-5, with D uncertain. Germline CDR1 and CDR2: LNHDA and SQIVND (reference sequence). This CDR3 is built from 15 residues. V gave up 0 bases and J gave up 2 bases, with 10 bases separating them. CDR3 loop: CASSIDWAAQETQYF. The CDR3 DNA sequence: TGTGCCAGTAGTATAGATTGGGCCGCGCAAGAGACCCAGTACTTC.

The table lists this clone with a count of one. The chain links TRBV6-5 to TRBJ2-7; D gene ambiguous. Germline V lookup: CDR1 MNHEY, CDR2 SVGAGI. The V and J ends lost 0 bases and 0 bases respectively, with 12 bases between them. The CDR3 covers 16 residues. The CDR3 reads CASSYSNSWSSYEQYF. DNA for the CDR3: TGTGCCAGCAGTTACTCGAACAGTTGGAGCTCCTACGAGCAGTACTTC.

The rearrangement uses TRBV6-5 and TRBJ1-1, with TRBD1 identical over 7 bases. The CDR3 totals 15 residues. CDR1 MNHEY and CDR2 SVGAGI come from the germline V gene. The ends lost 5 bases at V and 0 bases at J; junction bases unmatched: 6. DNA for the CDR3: TGTGCCAGCAGTAGCCTGGGACAGATGAACACTGAAGCTTTCTTT. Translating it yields CASSSLGQMNTEAFF.

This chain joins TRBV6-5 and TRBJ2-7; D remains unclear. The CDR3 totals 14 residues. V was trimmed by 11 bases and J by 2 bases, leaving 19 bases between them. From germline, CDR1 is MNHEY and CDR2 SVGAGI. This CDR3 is CAAFDPSLTYEQYF. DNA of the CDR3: TGTGCCGCCTTTGATCCCTCTCTTACCTACGAGCAGTACTTC.

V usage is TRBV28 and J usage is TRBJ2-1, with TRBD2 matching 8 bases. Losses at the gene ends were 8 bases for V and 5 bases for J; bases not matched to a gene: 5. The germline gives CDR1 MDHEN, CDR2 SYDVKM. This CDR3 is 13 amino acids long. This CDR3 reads CASYGGGNNEQFF. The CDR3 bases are TGTGCCAGCTACGGGGGGGGAAACAATGAGCAGTTCTTC.

This CDR3 is CASSRTVLSSYNSPLHF. The CDR3 DNA reads TGTGCCAGCTCTAGAACAGTTTTGAGCTCCTATAATTCACCCCTCCACTTT. The rearrangement uses TRBV2 and TRBJ1-6, with no clear D. The CDR3 spans 17 residues. Between the trimmed V and J ends, which lost 8 bases and 0 bases, there was a span of 17 bases. Germline CDR1 and CDR2: SNHLY and FYNNEI.